This T cell receptor (beta chain) was sequenced during a study of T cells in women clearing cervical HPV infection. About the study: Controls gave blood once infection was undetectable; cases at lesion identification. With HLA typing for only a few women, HLA confounding remains possible.

Turning to this clone: What it recognizes is unknown. The CDR3 end falls 3 residues outside the read, so it is completed with the germline J gene.

Whole-study results and caveats: Each sample's T-cell count was unknown, possibly confounding richness.

TCR beta CDR3 amplified by multiplex PCR from roughly 1,100 ng genomic DNA. Sequencing was performed with immunoSEQ multiplex PCR; in TCRdb, only in-frame clones are kept and a portion is missing. The sample table sets out some 14,000 clones. The CDR3 has 17 amino acids. Germline CDR1 MDHEN, CDR2 SYDVKM. V was shortened by 4 bases and J by 0 bases, with 16 bases between the two germline ends. This TCR was recovered from a woman between 18 and 70 years old with a cervical HPV16 infection that either progressed to CIN3+ or cleared (not recorded which). The chain recombines TRBV28 with TRBJ1-5, with TRBD1 as a possible D gene (6 bases). The sample consisted of blood buffy coat. The CDR3 protein is CASSSGARMYSNQPQHF. The covered CDR3 bases are TGTGCCAGCAGTTCAGGGGCCCGAATGTATAGCAATCAGCCC.